Given below is one T cell receptor (beta chain) in context. What it recognizes is unknown. The germline V gene has CDR1 MNHNS and CDR2 SASEGT. V lost 7 bases and J lost 10, with 22 bases in between. There are 15 residues in the CDR3. This record belongs to a study of CD8 T cells in ankylosing spondylitis. Points from the study as a whole: Several of the motif variants were reported before in synovial fluid and blood from reactive arthritis. CD8+ cells made up the disease-linked clones, which were relatively rare in peripheral blood.

Generation of TCR beta libraries employed quantitative 5'-RACE incorporating molecular barcodes. TCRdb re-called the 5' RACE reads with MiXCR, one entry per CDR3 protein. This table holds about 140,000 distinct CDR3 sequences, roughly 8.4% found once. The receptor comes from a male donor with ankylosing spondylitis. The sequenced sample was synovial fluid, either unsorted or a sorted T cell fraction (not recorded which). The gene calls are TRBV6-1 and TRBJ1-4; TRBD1 is a possible D gene (6 bases). In nucleotides, the CDR3 is TGTGCCAGCACCCATGGGGGGGCTACTCCGGGAAAACTGTTTTTT. It codes for CASTHGGATPGKLFF.